The rows below give T cell receptor beta chains drawn from one sample of a study of shared clonotypes between healthy human individuals. The protocol was immunoSEQ multiplex PCR, while the TCRdb copy is restricted to in-frame clones and leaves out a portion. The table shows some 2 million clones, with 85% to 95% occurring only once. Sample: naive CD4+ T cells sorted from blood. The receptors were sampled from a man younger than 35 in good health. Each CDR3 is given with its conserved first and last residue. Fields, in order: D gene, CDR3 length, J gene, clone size, V gene, CDR3 protein, CDR3 DNA. D genes are given only for firm matches. Part of the rows lack a size; the others show once, few, many or a class for expanded clones.

d_call: TRBD1; cdr3_length: 15; j_call: TRBJ1-1; clone_size: NA; v_call: TRBV6-5; cdr3_aa: CASSYVGQGNTEAFF; cdr3_nt: TGTGCCAGCAGTTACGTAGGACAGGGGAACACTGAAGCTTTCTTT
d_call: NA; cdr3_length: 17; j_call: TRBJ2-2; clone_size: NA; v_call: TRBV5-8; cdr3_aa: CASTAPKSGANTGELFF; cdr3_nt: TGTGCCAGCACCGCACCAAAGTCGGGGGCGAACACCGGGGAGCTGTTTTTT
d_call: NA; cdr3_length: 14; j_call: TRBJ1-4; clone_size: NA; v_call: TRBV28; cdr3_aa: CASRWDTSNEKLFF; cdr3_nt: TGTGCCAGCAGGTGGGACACCTCTAATGAAAAACTGTTTTTT
d_call: NA; cdr3_length: 19; j_call: TRBJ1-2; clone_size: NA; v_call: TRBV7-2; cdr3_aa: CASSLVNLMRESTYYGYTF; cdr3_nt: TGTGCCAGCAGCTTAGTAAACCTAATGAGAGAATCAACTTATTATGGCTACACCTTC
d_call: TRBD1; cdr3_length: 15; j_call: TRBJ2-7; clone_size: NA; v_call: TRBV19; cdr3_aa: CASSPRTGKVYEQYF; cdr3_nt: TGTGCCAGTAGTCCGCGGACAGGGAAAGTCTACGAGCAGTACTTC
d_call: TRBD1; cdr3_length: 16; j_call: TRBJ1-1; clone_size: NA; v_call: TRBV9; cdr3_aa: CASSVDPGQGGTEAFF; cdr3_nt: TGTGCCAGCAGCGTGGATCCGGGACAGGGCGGCACTGAAGCTTTCTTT
d_call: TRBD2; cdr3_length: 15; j_call: TRBJ2-5; clone_size: NA; v_call: TRBV5-6; cdr3_aa: CASSLIAGGGETQYF; cdr3_nt: TGTGCCAGCAGCTTGATTGCGGGAGGGGGTGAGACCCAGTACTTC
d_call: NA; cdr3_length: 13; j_call: TRBJ2-5; clone_size: NA; v_call: TRBV18; cdr3_aa: CASSPSLGETQYF; cdr3_nt: TGTGCCAGCTCACCCTCCCTAGGGGAGACCCAGTACTTC
d_call: NA; cdr3_length: 16; j_call: TRBJ1-4; clone_size: NA; v_call: TRBV30; cdr3_aa: CAWSGVDAATNEKLFF; cdr3_nt: TGTGCCTGGAGTGGAGTCGACGCTGCAACTAATGAAAAACTGTTTTTT
d_call: NA; cdr3_length: 14; j_call: TRBJ2-5; clone_size: NA; v_call: TRBV7-2; cdr3_aa: CASSPGTPKETQYF; cdr3_nt: TGTGCCAGCAGTCCCGGGACTCCTAAAGAGACCCAGTACTTC
d_call: TRBD1; cdr3_length: 13; j_call: TRBJ2-1; clone_size: NA; v_call: TRBV7-9; cdr3_aa: CASSSDRINEQFF; cdr3_nt: TGTGCCAGCAGCTCGGACAGGATCAATGAGCAGTTCTTC
d_call: NA; cdr3_length: 13; j_call: TRBJ1-2; clone_size: NA; v_call: TRBV6-5; cdr3_aa: CASSYGQASGYTF; cdr3_nt: TGTGCCAGCAGTTATGGCCAGGCAAGTGGCTACACCTTC
d_call: TRBD2; cdr3_length: 15; j_call: TRBJ2-2; clone_size: NA; v_call: TRBV7-9; cdr3_aa: CASSSGLGRAGELFF; cdr3_nt: TGTGCCAGCAGCTCGGGACTAGGGAGGGCCGGGGAGCTGTTTTTT
d_call: NA; cdr3_length: 11; j_call: TRBJ1-2; clone_size: NA; v_call: TRBV7-9; cdr3_aa: CASSSSDGYTF; cdr3_nt: TGTGCCAGCAGCTCGTCGGATGGCTACACCTTC
d_call: NA; cdr3_length: 15; j_call: TRBJ2-7; clone_size: NA; v_call: TRBV15; cdr3_aa: CATSRKDSLGDEQYF; cdr3_nt: TGTGCCACCAGCAGAAAAGACAGCCTCGGGGACGAGCAGTACTTC
d_call: NA; cdr3_length: 15; j_call: TRBJ1-6; clone_size: NA; v_call: TRBV6-5; cdr3_aa: CASSRGSPYNSPLHF; cdr3_nt: TGTGCCAGCAGCAGGGGAAGTCCCTATAATTCACCCCTCCACTTT
d_call: NA; cdr3_length: 16; j_call: TRBJ1-3; clone_size: NA; v_call: TRBV30; cdr3_aa: CAWSKGGTASGNTIYF; cdr3_nt: TGTGCCTGGAGTAAAGGGGGGACCGCTTCTGGAAACACCATATATTTT
d_call: NA; cdr3_length: 10; j_call: TRBJ1-6; clone_size: NA; v_call: TRBV27; cdr3_aa: CASSPPPLHF; cdr3_nt: TGTGCCAGCAGCCCGCCCCCCCTCCACTTT
d_call: NA; cdr3_length: 17; j_call: TRBJ2-1; clone_size: once; v_call: TRBV4-1; cdr3_aa: CASSGTFEAGSYNEQFF; cdr3_nt: TGCGCCAGCAGCGGTACCTTTGAGGCCGGCTCCTACAATGAGCAGTTCTTC
d_call: TRBD1; cdr3_length: 14; j_call: TRBJ2-2; clone_size: NA; v_call: TRBV9; cdr3_aa: CASSARTGPGELFF; cdr3_nt: TGTGCCAGCAGCGCCAGGACAGGGCCCGGGGAGCTGTTTTTT
d_call: NA; cdr3_length: 14; j_call: TRBJ1-2; clone_size: NA; v_call: TRBV6-5; cdr3_aa: CASSYPGATYGYTF; cdr3_nt: TGTGCCAGCAGTTACCCCGGGGCCACCTATGGCTACACCTTC
d_call: NA; cdr3_length: 11; j_call: TRBJ2-5; clone_size: NA; v_call: TRBV2; cdr3_aa: CASSVGETQYF; cdr3_nt: TGTGCCAGCAGTGTTGGAGAGACCCAGTACTTC
d_call: TRBD1; cdr3_length: 14; j_call: TRBJ2-1; clone_size: NA; v_call: TRBV7-7; cdr3_aa: CASSFEGQTSEQFF; cdr3_nt: TGTGCTAGCAGCTTCGAGGGACAGACGAGTGAGCAGTTCTTC
d_call: NA; cdr3_length: 15; j_call: TRBJ2-7; clone_size: NA; v_call: TRBV9; cdr3_aa: CASSVDAVAPLEQYF; cdr3_nt: TGTGCCAGCAGCGTGGACGCAGTGGCCCCTCTCGAGCAGTACTTC
d_call: TRBD1; cdr3_length: 17; j_call: TRBJ2-7; clone_size: NA; v_call: TRBV5-4; cdr3_aa: CASSFNLGQATSYEQYF; cdr3_nt: TGTGCCAGCAGTTTCAATTTGGGACAGGCCACCTCCTACGAGCAGTACTTC
d_call: TRBD2; cdr3_length: 15; j_call: TRBJ2-1; clone_size: NA; v_call: TRBV4-3; cdr3_aa: CASSQVLAGAAEQFF; cdr3_nt: TGCGCCAGCAGCCAAGTACTAGCGGGAGCGGCTGAGCAGTTCTTC
d_call: TRBD1; cdr3_length: 18; j_call: TRBJ1-4; clone_size: NA; v_call: TRBV18; cdr3_aa: CASSPPAQGGFGNEKLFF; cdr3_nt: TGTGCCAGCTCACCACCAGCACAGGGGGGCTTTGGTAATGAAAAACTGTTTTTT
d_call: NA; cdr3_length: 14; j_call: TRBJ1-6; clone_size: NA; v_call: TRBV10-2; cdr3_aa: CASTLITGNSPLHF; cdr3_nt: TGCGCCAGCACACTGATTACAGGGAATTCACCCCTCCACTTT
d_call: TRBD2; cdr3_length: 16; j_call: TRBJ2-1; clone_size: NA; v_call: TRBV4-1; cdr3_aa: CASSQGREGGGNEQFF; cdr3_nt: TGCGCCAGCAGCCAAGGGCGGGAGGGAGGTGGGAATGAGCAGTTCTTC
d_call: TRBD1; cdr3_length: 15; j_call: TRBJ1-5; clone_size: NA; v_call: TRBV6-5; cdr3_aa: CASSRDRSGNQPQHF; cdr3_nt: TGTGCCAGCAGTCGGGACAGATCCGGCAATCAGCCCCAGCATTTT
d_call: TRBD1; cdr3_length: 13; j_call: TRBJ1-2; clone_size: NA; v_call: TRBV2; cdr3_aa: CASSVQGASGYTF; cdr3_nt: TGTGCCAGCAGCGTACAGGGGGCCAGCGGCTACACCTTC
d_call: TRBD1; cdr3_length: 14; j_call: TRBJ1-1; clone_size: NA; v_call: TRBV7-9; cdr3_aa: CASSLDRGQSGAFF; cdr3_nt: TGTGCCAGCAGCTTAGACAGGGGACAGTCCGGAGCTTTCTTT
d_call: NA; cdr3_length: 16; j_call: TRBJ2-6; clone_size: NA; v_call: TRBV9; cdr3_aa: CASSLHMGSGANVLTF; cdr3_nt: TGTGCCAGCAGCTTACACATGGGGTCTGGGGCCAACGTCCTGACTTTC
d_call: NA; cdr3_length: 19; j_call: TRBJ2-7; clone_size: NA; v_call: TRBV5-1; cdr3_aa: CASSIRDRGASGSWYEQYF; cdr3_nt: TGCGCCAGCAGCATCCGGGACAGGGGGGCTAGCGGGAGTTGGTACGAGCAGTACTTC
d_call: NA; cdr3_length: 15; j_call: TRBJ2-7; clone_size: NA; v_call: TRBV10-2; cdr3_aa: CASSDQGRGSLEQYF; cdr3_nt: TGCGCCAGCAGTGATCAAGGTCGCGGCTCCCTGGAGCAGTACTTC
d_call: NA; cdr3_length: 14; j_call: TRBJ1-6; clone_size: NA; v_call: TRBV18; cdr3_aa: CASSPDGENSPLHF; cdr3_nt: TGTGCCAGCTCACCCGACGGTGAGAATTCACCCCTCCACTTT
d_call: TRBD1; cdr3_length: 16; j_call: TRBJ2-2; clone_size: NA; v_call: TRBV27; cdr3_aa: CASSLRTGEVTGELFF; cdr3_nt: TGTGCCAGCAGTCTCCGGACAGGGGAGGTAACCGGGGAGCTGTTTTTT
d_call: TRBD1; cdr3_length: 15; j_call: TRBJ1-1; clone_size: NA; v_call: TRBV10-3; cdr3_aa: CAISDPGQRNTEAFF; cdr3_nt: TGTGCCATCAGTGACCCGGGACAGAGGAACACTGAAGCTTTCTTT
d_call: NA; cdr3_length: 13; j_call: TRBJ2-4; clone_size: NA; v_call: TRBV7-8; cdr3_aa: CASSLVQLDIQYF; cdr3_nt: TGTGCCAGCAGCTTAGTACAGCTGGACATTCAGTACTTC
d_call: TRBD1; cdr3_length: 14; j_call: TRBJ1-2; clone_size: NA; v_call: TRBV27; cdr3_aa: CANLRQGLGGGYTF; cdr3_nt: TGTGCCAACCTCCGACAGGGGTTGGGAGGGGGCTACACCTTC
d_call: NA; cdr3_length: 14; j_call: TRBJ2-7; clone_size: NA; v_call: TRBV5-1; cdr3_aa: CASSLAVQRDEQYF; cdr3_nt: TGCGCCAGCAGCTTGGCCGTACAGCGTGACGAGCAGTACTTC
d_call: NA; cdr3_length: 15; j_call: TRBJ1-2; clone_size: NA; v_call: TRBV6-6; cdr3_aa: CASSIFKGLGYGYTF; cdr3_nt: TGTGCCAGCAGCATTTTTAAGGGGCTGGGCTATGGCTACACCTTC
d_call: NA; cdr3_length: 13; j_call: TRBJ1-1; clone_size: NA; v_call: TRBV18; cdr3_aa: CASSRGKNTEAFF; cdr3_nt: TGTGCCAGCTCACGCGGCAAGAACACTGAAGCTTTCTTT
d_call: TRBD1; cdr3_length: 14; j_call: TRBJ1-6; clone_size: NA; v_call: TRBV18; cdr3_aa: CASSPAGTGVPLHF; cdr3_nt: TGTGCCAGCTCACCGGCCGGGACAGGCGTACCCCTCCACTTT
d_call: TRBD1; cdr3_length: 13; j_call: TRBJ2-7; clone_size: NA; v_call: TRBV2; cdr3_aa: CASSVDRGYEQYF; cdr3_nt: TGTGCCAGCAGCGTGGACAGGGGCTACGAGCAGTACTTC
d_call: TRBD2; cdr3_length: 14; j_call: TRBJ2-3; clone_size: NA; v_call: TRBV5-1; cdr3_aa: CASSRREDTDTQYF; cdr3_nt: TGCGCCAGCAGTAGACGGGAGGACACAGATACGCAGTATTTT
d_call: TRBD1; cdr3_length: 15; j_call: TRBJ2-5; clone_size: NA; v_call: TRBV6-1; cdr3_aa: CASRPPGQGQETQYF; cdr3_nt: TGTGCCAGCAGACCCCCGGGACAGGGCCAAGAGACCCAGTACTTC
d_call: NA; cdr3_length: 13; j_call: TRBJ1-4; clone_size: NA; v_call: TRBV4-1; cdr3_aa: CASSQGLVGELFF; cdr3_nt: TGCGCCAGCAGCCAAGGCTTAGTTGGGGAACTGTTTTTT
d_call: TRBD2; cdr3_length: 16; j_call: TRBJ2-3; clone_size: NA; v_call: TRBV30; cdr3_aa: CAWSGLAGGPPDTQYF; cdr3_nt: TGTGCCTGGAGTGGACTAGCGGGAGGCCCCCCCGATACGCAGTATTTT
d_call: TRBD2; cdr3_length: 14; j_call: TRBJ2-1; clone_size: once; v_call: TRBV7-8; cdr3_aa: CASSGLAHGSEQFF; cdr3_nt: TGTGCCAGCAGCGGACTAGCCCATGGCAGTGAGCAGTTCTTC
d_call: NA; cdr3_length: 13; j_call: TRBJ1-1; clone_size: NA; v_call: TRBV6-5; cdr3_aa: CASSYIGYTEAFF; cdr3_nt: TGTGCCAGCAGTTACATCGGTTACACTGAAGCTTTCTTT
d_call: TRBD1; cdr3_length: 15; j_call: TRBJ1-6; clone_size: NA; v_call: TRBV30; cdr3_aa: CAWENDGRGNSPLHF; cdr3_nt: TGTGCCTGGGAAAACGACGGCAGGGGGAATTCACCCCTCCACTTT
d_call: NA; cdr3_length: 15; j_call: TRBJ2-5; clone_size: NA; v_call: TRBV9; cdr3_aa: CASSVASADQETQYF; cdr3_nt: TGTGCCAGCAGCGTAGCATCGGCGGACCAAGAGACCCAGTACTTC
d_call: TRBD1; cdr3_length: 19; j_call: TRBJ1-1; clone_size: NA; v_call: TRBV7-9; cdr3_aa: CASSLSTRTGEKKYTEAFF; cdr3_nt: TGTGCCAGCAGCCTATCAACCCGGACAGGGGAGAAAAAATACACTGAAGCTTTCTTT
d_call: NA; cdr3_length: 15; j_call: TRBJ2-7; clone_size: NA; v_call: TRBV25-1; cdr3_aa: CASNGTDRAPYEQYF; cdr3_nt: TGTGCCAGCAATGGGACTGACAGGGCCCCCTACGAGCAGTACTTC
d_call: NA; cdr3_length: 14; j_call: TRBJ2-7; clone_size: NA; v_call: TRBV9; cdr3_aa: CASSPGPKLYEQYF; cdr3_nt: TGTGCCAGCAGCCCCGGACCGAAACTCTACGAGCAGTACTTC
d_call: NA; cdr3_length: 15; j_call: TRBJ1-2; clone_size: NA; v_call: TRBV30; cdr3_aa: CAWSAPRSTGYGYTF; cdr3_nt: TGTGCCTGGAGTGCCCCGCGATCAACCGGCTATGGCTACACCTTC
d_call: TRBD1; cdr3_length: 13; j_call: TRBJ1-2; clone_size: NA; v_call: TRBV2; cdr3_aa: CASRAQGPYGYTF; cdr3_nt: TGTGCCAGCAGGGCACAGGGGCCCTATGGCTACACCTTC
d_call: TRBD1; cdr3_length: 13; j_call: TRBJ2-7; clone_size: once; v_call: TRBV30; cdr3_aa: CAWSGTGFYEQYF; cdr3_nt: TGTGCCTGGAGTGGGACAGGGTTTTACGAGCAGTACTTC
d_call: NA; cdr3_length: 13; j_call: TRBJ1-2; clone_size: NA; v_call: TRBV5-1; cdr3_aa: CASSSNGAYGYTF; cdr3_nt: TGCGCCAGCAGCTCTAATGGGGCATATGGCTACACCTTC